These 13 T cell receptor beta chains share one sample of origin, sequenced in a study of early T cells in non-severe SARS-CoV-2 infection. TCRdb analysed the 5' RACE reads with MiXCR anew, one entry per CDR3 protein. The sample consists of fewer than 85,000 distinct CDR3 sequences, around 11% of them appearing once. Specimen: whole blood, collected at baseline. These receptors came from an adult who was a healthcare worker with PCR-confirmed SARS-CoV-2 infection or an uninfected control (not recorded which).

Ten or more counts support this clonotype. V gene TRBV9 combines with J gene TRBJ2-3; D may be TRBD2 (6 bases). V gave up 0 bases and J gave up 7 bases, with 9 bases separating them. Germline CDR1 SGDLS, CDR2 YYNGEE. The CDR3 length is 13 residues. Here the CDR3 DNA reads TGTGCCAGCAGCGTAGCCGGGGGAAATACGCAGTATTTT. Translated, it gives CASSVAGGNTQYF.

This clonotype was recorded many times. This chain joins TRBV19 and TRBJ2-1; TRBD2 aligns across 12 bases. CDR1 is LNHDA, CDR2 SQIVND, per germline (reference sequence). The CDR3 totals 13 residues. The CDR3 DNA reads as TGTGCTTCACTAGCGGGGGGACACAATGAGCAGTTCTTC. Amino acids: CASLAGGHNEQFF. Variable domain in full (rest from reference TRBV19 and TRBJ2-1): DGGITQSPKYLFRKEGQNVTLSCEQNLNHDAMYWYRQDPGQGLRLIYYSQIVNDFQKGDIAEGYSVSREKKESFPLTVTSAQKNPTAFYLCASLAGGHNEQFFGPGTRLTVL.

This clonotype occurred a few times. This chain uses TRBV6-2 or TRBV6-3 with TRBJ1-5, with D perhaps TRBD1 (5 bases). Germline CDR1 MNHEY, CDR2 SVGEGT. Trimming removed 7 bases from V and 1 base from J, with 14 bases in between. This CDR3 is built from 15 residues. CDR3 coding DNA: TGTGCCAGCACCATCTTGGGGGGAAGCAATCAGCCCCAGCATTTT. Translating gives CASTILGGSNQPQHF.

This clonotype was seen more than once but under ten times. The V call is TRBV11-3, the J call TRBJ2-7; tentative D call: TRBD1 (5 bases). CDR1 is SGHNT, CDR2 YENEEA, per germline. The CDR3 sequence is 14 residues long. V lost 2 bases and J 0 bases, leaving 8 bases between the germline ends. In DNA, the CDR3 is TGTGCCAGCAGCTTACAGGACAACTCCTACGAGCAGTACTTC. Translating it yields CASSLQDNSYEQYF.

This clonotype was detected ten times or more. V is TRBV5-1 and J is TRBJ1-1; 8 nucleotides line up with TRBD1. The V gene end was trimmed by 1 base and the J gene end by 3 bases; junction bases not matched to a gene: 5. Germline CDR1 and CDR2: SGHRS and YFSETQ. The CDR3 is 15 residues long. CDR3 loop: CASSLHHRGYTEAFF. The CDR3 coding sequence is TGCGCCAGCAGCTTGCACCACAGGGGGTACACTGAAGCTTTCTTT.

This chain links TRBV28 with TRBJ2-7; TRBD1 is a possible D gene (6 bases). The germline CDR1 and CDR2 sequences are MDHEN and SYDVKM. This CDR3 has 14 residues. Deletions cut 8 bases from V and 2 bases from J, with 16 bases between. The CDR3 loop is CASEDNREPYEQYF. Written as DNA, the CDR3 is TGTGCCAGCGAGGACAACAGGGAACCCTACGAGCAGTACTTC.

This clonotype was observed a few times. This chain links TRBV15 with TRBJ2-5; no reliable D call. The CDR3 contains 12 residues. V shed 0 bases and J shed 7 bases, with 6 bases lying between them. Germline CDR1 and CDR2: LNHNV and YYDKDF (reference sequence). CDR3 in amino acids: CATSRDYVTQYF. DNA of the CDR3: TGTGCCACCAGCAGAGATTACGTGACCCAGTACTTC.

There are a few counts of this clonotype. The chain has TRBV9 and TRBJ2-1, with D possibly being TRBD2 (6 bases). The CDR3 is made up of 15 amino acids. The germline gives CDR1 SGDLS, CDR2 YYNGEE. Trimming pared 0 bases from V and 0 bases from J, leaving 7 bases between. The CDR3 sequence: CASSVAGGSYNEQFF. Written as DNA, the CDR3 is TGTGCCAGCAGCGTAGCCGGGGGCTCCTACAATGAGCAGTTCTTC.

This chain connects TRBV6-2 or TRBV6-3 to TRBJ2-1; D unresolved. This CDR3 contains 13 residues. Germline V gene data show CDR1 as MNHEY and CDR2 as SVGEGT. V lost 2 bases to trimming and J lost 4 bases, with 6 bases between them. CDR3 sequence reads: CASSYEKYNEQFF. The CDR3, as DNA: TGTGCCAGCAGTTACGAGAAATACAATGAGCAGTTCTTC.

This clonotype was detected only a few times. V and J are TRBV14 and TRBJ2-1; D remains unclear. The CDR3 contains 15 residues. The germline gives CDR1 SGHDN, CDR2 FVKESK. V was shortened by 4 bases and J by 0 bases, with 10 bases between the two germline ends. The CDR3 DNA reads TGTGCCAGCAGCCTACTATTCCCCTCCTACAATGAGCAGTTCTTC. Encoded protein: CASSLLFPSYNEQFF.

Regarding this clonotype: The CDR3 carries no conserved terminal phenylalanine or tryptophan, so it likely arises from a read error. Here the CDR3 reads CASSLAGQYSGNTIYS. CDR3 coding DNA: TGTGCCAGCAGTCTTGCGGGACAGTACTCTGGAAACACCATATATTCT. V gene TRBV6-1 combines with J gene TRBJ1-3, with 7 bases fitting TRBD1. The CDR3 runs to 16 residues. V lost 5 bases to trimming and J lost 0 bases; unmatched junction nucleotides: 7. CDR1 and CDR2 (germline): MNHNS, SASEGT.

This clonotype was seen ten or more times. J is TRBJ2-5 and V is TRBV11-2, with 8 bases matching TRBD1. Per germline, CDR1 SGHAT and CDR2 FQNNGV. This CDR3 region has 14 residues. Unmatched junction bases numbered 8, after V lost 5 bases and J lost 6 bases. CDR3 region: CASSGGTGPQTQYF. The CDR3, as DNA: TGTGCCAGCAGCGGCGGGACAGGACCCCAGACCCAGTACTTC.

This clonotype was picked up a small number of times. The chain employs TRBV7-2 and TRBJ1-2; D gene unclear. Germline CDR1 SGHTA, CDR2 FQGNSA. The V end lost 2 bases, the J end lost 7 bases, and 14 bases lay between the germline ends. CDR3 length equals 14 residues. Here the CDR3 DNA reads TGTGCCAGCAGCTTAAAGGTGGCAGGTCCTGGCTACACCTTC. This gives the protein CASSLKVAGPGYTF. The full variable domain, its missing parts supplied by reference TRBV7-2 and TRBJ1-2, is GAGVSQSPSNKVTEKGKDVELRCDPISGHTALYWYRQSLGQGLEFLIYFQGNSAPDKSGLPSDRFSAERTGGSVSTLTIQRTQQEDSAVYLCASSLKVAGPGYTFGSGTRLTVV.